The sequence of this T cell receptor beta chain was determined in a study of blood T cell repertoires in COVID-19. In the study overall: The origin of the acute and convalescent COVID-19 samples was the United States, Italy and Spain.

Generated by immunoSEQ multiplex PCR, the TCRdb table keeps only in-frame clones and is missing some. The repertoire holds about 300,000 clones, over 75% seen once, with 13% in the top ten. The germline V and J ends were trimmed by 7 bases and 0 bases, with 10 bases remaining between them. Germline CDR1 reads SNHLY; CDR2 reads FYNNEI. This CDR3 has 14 residues. The sample consisted of peripheral blood. The sequence was collected from a human donor in a cohort sampled during active COVID-19. The chain carries TRBV2 and TRBJ2-1; D call uncertain. This CDR3 is CASNLVDSYNEQFF. In DNA form, the CDR3 reads TGTGCCAGCAACCTAGTGGACTCCTACAATGAGCAGTTCTTC.